Presented here are 22 T cell receptor beta chains from one specimen sequenced in a study of shared clonotypes between healthy human individuals. The assay was immunoSEQ multiplex PCR, and TCRdb's table has in-frame clones only and misses some. Altogether about 600,000 clones are present, around 97% being singletons, with the ten largest covering 0.045% to 0.07%. What was sequenced was naive CD4+ T cells sorted from blood. The sample's subset: CD45RA+ positively selected. These TCRs come from a woman under 40 in good health.

The chain uses TRBV28 and TRBJ2-1, with D perhaps matching TRBD1 (6 bases). The CDR3 has 15 amino acids. Germline V gives CDR1 MDHEN, CDR2 SYDVKM. The germline V and J ends were trimmed by 6 bases and 0 bases, with 12 bases remaining between them. CDR3 coding DNA: TGTGCCAGCAGGAAGACAGGTGGCTCCTACAATGAGCAGTTCTTC. This gives the protein CASRKTGGSYNEQFF.

V gene TRBV18 combines with J gene TRBJ2-6, with a possible D match to TRBD1 (6 bases). The germline CDR1 and CDR2 sequences are KGHSH and LQKENI. CDR3 length equals 18 residues. V was trimmed by 4 bases and J by 0 bases, leaving 16 bases between them. CDR3 bases: TGTGCCAGCTCACACGACAGGTCCGCATACTCTGGGGCCAACGTCCTGACTTTC. This encodes CASSHDRSAYSGANVLTF.

This clone was recorded only once. The V call is TRBV6-5, the J call TRBJ2-7, with D unclear. This CDR3 spans 13 amino acids. V lost 8 bases and J 2 bases, leaving 13 bases between the germline ends. Per germline, CDR1 MNHEY and CDR2 SVGAGI. CDR3: CASSLRGTYEQYF. The CDR3 region has the DNA TGTGCCAGCTCCCTGAGAGGTACCTACGAGCAGTACTTC.

This chain joins TRBV7-6 and TRBJ2-5; 11 bases line up with TRBD1. This CDR3 region has 18 residues. V dropped 4 bases and J dropped 4; count of bases not matched to a gene: 14. The germline gives CDR1 SGHVS, CDR2 FNYEAQ. The CDR3 is CASSSYLGDRGRGETQYF. CDR3 nucleotide sequence: TGTGCCAGCAGCTCCTACCTTGGGGACAGGGGGAGAGGAGAGACCCAGTACTTC.

This clone has a single count. The chain employs TRBV27 and TRBJ1-6; 7 bases align to TRBD1. The CDR3 totals 15 residues. The germline V gene has CDR1 MNHEY and CDR2 SMNVEV (reference sequence). The V segment lost 6 bases and the J segment 7 bases; nucleotides outside the gene matches: 9. The CDR3 spells CASRGPGTANSPLHF. Here the CDR3 DNA reads TGTGCCAGCAGGGGACCGGGGACAGCCAATTCACCCCTCCACTTT.

The V gene is TRBV4-1, the J gene TRBJ2-1, with D uncertain. CDR1 and CDR2 from the germline V gene are MGHRA and YSYEKL. V was shortened by 1 base and J by 5 bases, with 15 bases between the two germline ends. The CDR3 runs 16 residues. CDR3: CASSQGVQRSDNEQFF. In nucleotides, the CDR3 is TGCGCCAGCAGCCAAGGCGTCCAGCGCTCAGACAATGAGCAGTTCTTC.

The rearrangement links TRBV28 to TRBJ1-1; weak D call: TRBD1 (6 bases). CDR3 length: 15 residues. V lost 5 bases, J lost 0 bases, and 13 bases lay in between. Germline CDR1 reads MDHEN; CDR2 reads SYDVKM. The CDR3 sequence is CASSPGDVMNTEAFF. CDR3 DNA: TGTGCCAGCAGTCCAGGGGACGTTATGAACACTGAAGCTTTCTTT.

The CDR3 DNA sequence: TGTGCCAGCCTTAGCGGGAGGGACCCAGATACGCAGTATTTT. Its protein product is CASLSGRDPDTQYF. The chain recombines TRBV28 with TRBJ2-3; 11 bases are a match to TRBD2. Trimming at V came to 8 bases and at J to 4 bases, leaving 5 bases not matched to a gene. Germline CDR1 and CDR2: MDHEN and SYDVKM. The CDR3 contains 14 residues.

In regard to this clone: The same CDR3 is also encoded by other DNA sequences in this sample. This chain joins TRBV5-1 and TRBJ1-3; possibly TRBD1 for D (5 bases). V lost 0 bases and J 1 base, leaving 8 bases between the germline ends. Germline loops: CDR1 SGHRS, CDR2 YFSETQ. The CDR3 is 15 residues long. The CDR3 loop is CASSLGQTSGNTIYF. The CDR3 DNA reads TGCGCCAGCAGCTTGGGACAGACTTCTGGAAACACCATATATTTT.

The CDR3 region is CASNRGQGSNEQFF. The CDR3 nucleotides are TGTGCCAGTAACCGGGGACAGGGGTCCAATGAGCAGTTCTTC. The V and J genes are TRBV19 and TRBJ2-1, with 10 bases that match TRBD1. Germline values: CDR1 LNHDA, CDR2 SQIVND (reference sequence). J was trimmed by 6 bases and V by 7 bases; bases with no gene match: 6. This CDR3 is built from 14 residues.

The rearrangement joins TRBV28 to TRBJ2-1; weak D call: TRBD2 (6 bases). The CDR3 runs to 14 residues. V lost 6 bases to trimming and J lost 2 bases, with 11 bases between them. Germline assignment: CDR1 MDHEN and CDR2 SYDVKM. The DNA of the CDR3 is TGTGCCAGCAGGGCTAGCGCACCCTACAATGAGCAGTTCTTC. Protein product: CASRASAPYNEQFF.

The V call is TRBV28, the J call TRBJ1-2, with 11 bases fitting TRBD1. CDR3 length equals 16 residues. Germline lookup yields CDR1 MDHEN and CDR2 SYDVKM. V lost 6 bases to trimming and J lost 0 bases; unmatched junction nucleotides: 6. For the CDR3, the DNA is TGTGCCAGCAGGCGGACAGGGGGCGCGGCTAACTATGGCTACACCTTC. Protein product: CASRRTGGAANYGYTF.

Written as DNA, the CDR3 is TGTGCCAGTAGTATAGAGGTCCGAGGGGGCACTGAAGCTTTCTTT. This gives the protein CASSIEVRGGTEAFF. The rearrangement links TRBV19 to TRBJ1-1, with D tentatively TRBD1 (6 bases). CDR1 and CDR2 (germline): LNHDA, SQIVND (reference sequence). The CDR3 totals 15 residues. V lost 0 bases and J lost 4, with 12 bases in between.

The chain carries TRBV5-5 and TRBJ2-7; 9 positions agree with TRBD1. This CDR3 is 14 amino acids long. J lost 2 bases, V lost 5 bases, and 5 bases had no gene match. Germline CDR1 SGHKS, CDR2 YYEKEE (reference sequence). The CDR3 nucleotides read TGTGCCAGCAGAACGACAGGGGGAACCTACGAGCAGTACTTC. Protein product: CASRTTGGTYEQYF.

The chain links TRBV5-1 to TRBJ1-3; unclear D gene. Germline V gene sequence: CDR1 SGHRS, CDR2 YFSETQ. V was pared by 0 bases and J by 0 bases, with 7 bases between. This CDR3 is 15 amino acids long. CDR3 sequence (DNA): TGCGCCAGCAGCTTGGAGGGCTACTCTGGAAACACCATATATTTT. It specifies CASSLEGYSGNTIYF.

The V call is TRBV2, the J call TRBJ2-7; a weak D match, TRBD2 (7 bases). Between the trimmed V and J ends, which lost 8 bases and 2 bases, there was a span of 19 bases. The germline CDR1 and CDR2 sequences are SNHLY and FYNNEI. The CDR3 is 15 amino acids. In nucleotides, the CDR3 is TGTGCCAGCTCTCCGGGGGGCCAGGGAGCCTACGAGCAGTACTTC. Translated, it gives CASSPGGQGAYEQYF. The full variable domain, with the rest looked up from reference TRBV2 and TRBJ2-7, is EPEVTQTPSHQVTQMGQEVILRCVPISNHLYFYWYRQILGQKVEFLVSFYNNEISEKSEIFDDQFSVERPDGSNFTLKIRSTKLEDSAMYFCASSPGGQGAYEQYFGPGTRLTVT.

The V and J genes are TRBV2 and TRBJ2-3; D could derive from TRBD1 or TRBD2 (5 bases each). The CDR3 extends over 14 amino acids. Deletions cut 7 bases from V and 0 bases from J, with 11 bases between. Per germline, CDR1 SNHLY and CDR2 FYNNEI. CDR3 region: CASTEGLSTDTQYF. The CDR3 region has the DNA TGTGCCAGCACTGAGGGGCTTAGCACAGATACGCAGTATTTT.

The chain uses TRBV29-1 and TRBJ1-3, with no clear D. The CDR3 has 14 amino acids. The germline V and J ends were trimmed by 7 bases and 5 bases, with 18 bases remaining between them. CDR1 and CDR2 from the germline V gene are SQVTM and ANQGSEA. Here the CDR3 DNA reads TGCAGCGCCGAGGACGGACGGTGGCGAAACACCATATATTTT. This codes for CSAEDGRWRNTIYF.

About this clone: Within the sample, other DNA sequences also encode this same CDR3. The chain employs TRBV9 and TRBJ2-3; D is ambiguous. CDR3 size: 14 residues. The V end was cut by 0 bases, the J end by 2 bases, with 7 bases between. CDR1 and CDR2 from the germline V gene are SGDLS and YYNGEE. CDR3 bases: TGTGCCAGCAGCGTAGAAGGGCTCACAGATACGCAGTATTTT. Its protein product is CASSVEGLTDTQYF.

J is TRBJ2-1 and V is TRBV27, with D perhaps assigned TRBD1 or TRBD2 (5 bases each). Deletions cut 9 bases from V and 8 bases from J, with 14 bases between. CDR1 and CDR2 (germline): MNHEY, SMNVEV (reference sequence). The CDR3 is made up of 12 amino acids. CDR3 region: CASWGRAHEQFF. The CDR3 DNA is TGTGCCAGTTGGGGACGAGCGCATGAGCAGTTCTTC.

The rearrangement joins TRBV6-5 to TRBJ1-4; TRBD1 matches 8 bases. V trimming: 2 bases; J trimming: 8 bases; junction bases outside the gene matches: 7. CDR3 length: 15 residues. Germline V CDR1 and CDR2: MNHEY, SVGAGI. CDR3 loop: CASSYTTGVYEKLFF. Written as DNA, the CDR3 is TGTGCCAGCAGTTACACGACAGGGGTTTACGAAAAACTGTTTTTT.

The J gene is TRBJ1-3, the V gene TRBV15; TRBD1 aligns across 8 bases. From germline, CDR1 is LNHNV and CDR2 YYDKDF (reference sequence). V was clipped by 2 bases and J by 0 bases; unmatched bases: 9. This CDR3 spans 18 amino acids. CDR3 residues: CATSRSPGQVHSGNTIYF. The CDR3 DNA reads TGTGCCACCAGCAGAAGCCCGGGACAGGTACACTCTGGAAACACCATATATTTT.